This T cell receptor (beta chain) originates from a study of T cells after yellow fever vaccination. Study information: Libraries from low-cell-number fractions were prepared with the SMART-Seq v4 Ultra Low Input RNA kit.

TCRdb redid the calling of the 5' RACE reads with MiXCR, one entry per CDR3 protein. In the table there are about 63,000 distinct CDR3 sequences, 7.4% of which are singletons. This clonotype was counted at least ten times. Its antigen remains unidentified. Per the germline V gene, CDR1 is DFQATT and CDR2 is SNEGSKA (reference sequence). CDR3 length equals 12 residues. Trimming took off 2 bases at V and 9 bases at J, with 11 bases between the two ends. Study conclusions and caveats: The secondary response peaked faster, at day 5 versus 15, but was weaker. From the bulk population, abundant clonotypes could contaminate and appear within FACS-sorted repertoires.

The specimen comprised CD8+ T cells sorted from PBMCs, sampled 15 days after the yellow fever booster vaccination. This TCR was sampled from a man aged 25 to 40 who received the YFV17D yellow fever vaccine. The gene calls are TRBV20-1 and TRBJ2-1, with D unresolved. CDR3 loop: CSARQQEIEQFF. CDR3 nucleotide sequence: TGCAGTGCTAGACAGCAGGAGATTGAGCAGTTCTTC.